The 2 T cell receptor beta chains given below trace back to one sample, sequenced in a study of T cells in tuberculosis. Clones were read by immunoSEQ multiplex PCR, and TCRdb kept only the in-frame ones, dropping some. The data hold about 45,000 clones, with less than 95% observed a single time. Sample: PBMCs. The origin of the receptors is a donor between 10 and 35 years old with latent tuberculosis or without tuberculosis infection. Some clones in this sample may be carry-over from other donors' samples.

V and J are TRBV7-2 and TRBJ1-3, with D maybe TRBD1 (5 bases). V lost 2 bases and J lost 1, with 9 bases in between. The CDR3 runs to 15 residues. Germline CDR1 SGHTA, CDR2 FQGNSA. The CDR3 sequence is CASSLNAGSGNTIYF. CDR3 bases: TGTGCCAGCAGCTTAAATGCAGGGTCTGGAAACACCATATATTTT.

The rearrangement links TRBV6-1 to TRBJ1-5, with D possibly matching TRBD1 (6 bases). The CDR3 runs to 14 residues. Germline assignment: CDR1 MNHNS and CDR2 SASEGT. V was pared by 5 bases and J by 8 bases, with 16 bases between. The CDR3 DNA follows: TGTGCCAGCAGTTGGAGACAGGACGCGAAGCCCCAGCATTTT. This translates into CASSWRQDAKPQHF.